This note documents a single TCR beta chain sequence. Its antigen is undetermined. These data belong to a study of CD8 T cell repertoires and HIV-1 epitope variants. At the level of the study: Epitopes were three Gag families plus Nef HW9 and YT9. An uncultured baseline aliquot held 1M T cells.

CDR1 and CDR2 from the germline V gene are SGDLS and YYNGEE. The CDR3 length is 14 residues. The V end lost 4 bases, the J end lost 4 bases, and 15 bases lay between the germline ends. Clones were read by immunoSEQ multiplex PCR, and TCRdb kept only the in-frame ones, dropping some. Of about 5,500 clones in the sample, roughly 64% were seen once. The rearrangement links TRBV9 to TRBJ2-7, with D perhaps matching TRBD2 (6 bases). This receptor was obtained from a male donor with HIV. Input material: cultured CD8+ T cells derived from PBMCs. Written as DNA, the CDR3 is TGTGCCAGCAGCCTGGGACTTGCCAAGTACGAGCAGTACTTC. Its protein is CASSLGLAKYEQYF.